One sample yielded the 22 T cell receptor beta chains listed below, sequenced in a study of T cell clusters in autoimmune cytopenias. TRB rearrangements were amplified by touch-down multiplex PCR with mixed TRB-A/B primers. TCRdb reprocessed the multiplex PCR reads, with one entry per CDR3 protein and no DNA. This sample's table reports approximately 990 distinct CDR3 sequences. Approximately 40,000 genome equivalents of blood DNA were amplified for TRB. Sequencing input: peripheral blood. Source of these receptors: a human donor with an autoimmune cytopenia or autoimmune hepatitis (not recorded which).

This clonotype is labeled medium-sized based on frequency. V gene TRBV6-2 or TRBV6-3 combines with J gene TRBJ2-1; the TCRdb D gene call, TRBD1, has no DNA to confirm it. The CDR3 runs 12 residues. CDR1 and CDR2 (germline): MNHEY, SVGEGT. This CDR3 reads CASSPGTGNRFF.

This clonotype is deemed medium-sized by its frequency. CDR3 loop: CASSLARQGRPEQYF. The rearrangement links TRBV5-1 to TRBJ2-7; the D call from TCRdb, TRBD1, cannot be confirmed without DNA. CDR3 length: 15 residues. CDR1 is SGHRS, CDR2 YFSETQ, per germline.

Considering frequency, this clonotype is medium-sized. The chain recombines TRBV5-1 with TRBJ2-3; the TRBD2 assignment by TCRdb is unverifiable without DNA. CDR3 length equals 19 residues. The germline V gene encodes CDR1 SGHRS and CDR2 YFSETQ. CDR3 sequence reads: CASTQQGLAAVRGSDTQYF.

This clonotype is medium-sized (0.01 to 0.1%) by frequency. The chain uses TRBV6-2 or TRBV6-3 and TRBJ1-4. The CDR3 consists of 14 residues. Germline V CDR1 and CDR2: MNHEY, SVGEGT. The CDR3 spells CASSVRPRGEKLFF.

In terms of frequency, this clonotype is medium-sized. V is TRBV6-6 and J is TRBJ1-2; TCRdb selects TRBD1, and the lack of DNA leaves this call unchecked. CDR1 is MNHNY, CDR2 SVGAGI, per germline (reference sequence). The CDR3 covers 15 residues. CDR3: CASSYRGTGNYGYTF.

By frequency, this clonotype is medium-sized. The gene calls are TRBV6-5 and TRBJ2-7; the TRBD2 assignment by TCRdb is unverifiable without DNA. This CDR3 region has 14 residues. CDR1 is MNHEY and CDR2 is SVGAGI in the germline V gene. The CDR3 reads CASTRDWFSYEQYF.

V gene TRBV11-2 combines with J gene TRBJ2-6; absent DNA, TCRdb's TRBD2 call cannot be checked. The CDR3 is 16 amino acids. The germline V gene has CDR1 SGHAT and CDR2 FQNNGV. The CDR3 is CASSLVSGSGANVLTF.

The chain combines TRBV14 with TRBJ2-3; TCRdb's D gene call, TRBD1, goes unchecked for lack of DNA. Germline CDR1 is SGHDN and CDR2 is FVKESK. There are 13 residues in the CDR3. CDR3 sequence: CASSLISATEQYF.

The chain is built from TRBV28 and TRBJ2-7; TCRdb gives TRBD1 as the D gene, but with no DNA this cannot be confirmed. The CDR3 has 14 residues. The germline V gene encodes CDR1 MDHEN and CDR2 SYDVKM. The CDR3: CASSFRGQAYEQYF.

This clonotype ranks as medium-sized in terms of frequency. This chain links TRBV6-5 with TRBJ1-5; TCRdb selects TRBD1, and the lack of DNA leaves this call unchecked. Per germline, CDR1 MNHEY and CDR2 SVGAGI. The CDR3 covers 15 residues. This CDR3 reads CASSYDRGHDQPQHF.

The rearrangement links TRBV5-5 to TRBJ1-1. The CDR3 loop spans 15 amino acids. Germline-derived CDR1 and CDR2 are SGHKS and YYEKEE (reference sequence). CDR3 sequence: CASSLVDRVNTEAFF.

Frequency places this clonotype as medium-sized. The chain employs TRBV6-2 or TRBV6-3 and TRBJ2-7; TCRdb calls TRBD1, which cannot be checked without DNA. The length of the CDR3 is 15 residues. Germline-derived CDR1 and CDR2 are MNHEY and SVGEGT. The CDR3 sequence: CASKRTYQGSYEQYF.

The gene calls are TRBV7-2 and TRBJ1-1; TCRdb's D call, TRBD1, is unchecked because there is no DNA. The V gene's germline CDR1 is SGHTA and CDR2 FQGNSA. The CDR3 has 14 residues. CDR3 sequence reads: CASSRGRRNTEAFF.

Frequency places this clonotype as large. This CDR3 is CASSESRTNYGYTF. J is TRBJ1-2 and V is TRBV5-4. The length of the CDR3 is 14 residues. Germline V gene data show CDR1 as SGHNT and CDR2 as YYREEE (reference sequence).

Frequency places this clonotype as medium-sized. V is TRBV6-2 or TRBV6-3 and J is TRBJ2-1; the D call from TCRdb, TRBD1, cannot be confirmed without DNA. The CDR3 has 16 amino acids. The germline V gene has CDR1 MNHEY and CDR2 SVGEGT. The CDR3 reads CASSSERGSSYNEQFF.

This clonotype shows up as medium-sized by frequency. The CDR3 reads CAWSQTAPGEQYF. The V gene is TRBV30, the J gene TRBJ2-7; TCRdb indicates TRBD1, and absent DNA this call remains unverified. This CDR3 comprises 13 residues. Germline-derived CDR1 and CDR2 are GTSNPN and SVGIG (reference sequence).

The chain couples TRBV2 to TRBJ2-7; without DNA, the TCRdb call of TRBD1 cannot be checked. The CDR3 totals 15 residues. Germline assignment: CDR1 SNHLY and CDR2 FYNNEI. The CDR3 protein is CASSESPDPTYEQYF.

This clonotype is classed as medium-sized (0.01 to 0.1%) by frequency. The J gene is TRBJ2-3, the V gene TRBV10-3; TCRdb selects TRBD1, and the lack of DNA leaves this call unchecked. CDR3 size: 13 residues. CDR1 and CDR2 (germline): ENHRY, SYGVKD. The CDR3 here is CAISEVGAGTQYF.

Frequency places this clonotype as medium-sized (0.01 to 0.1%). The rearrangement joins TRBV6-1 to TRBJ1-5. This CDR3 is 18 amino acids long. In germline, CDR1 is MNHNS, CDR2 SASEGT. The chain's CDR3 is CASVKYSQKLQTGQPQHF.

This clonotype is identified as medium-sized (0.01 to 0.1%) from frequency. The chain carries TRBV25-1 and TRBJ2-1; absent DNA, TCRdb's TRBD2 call cannot be checked. There are 16 residues in the CDR3. Per the germline V gene, CDR1 is MGHDK and CDR2 is SYGVNS. CDR3 protein: CASSDLLAGGNNEQFF.

This clonotype is deemed medium-sized by its frequency. This CDR3 reads CATRQGRETQYF. The chain carries TRBV6-5 and TRBJ2-5; TCRdb gives TRBD2 as the D gene, but with no DNA this cannot be confirmed. Germline V gene data show CDR1 as MNHEY and CDR2 as SVGAGI. The CDR3 loop spans 12 amino acids.

Measured by frequency, this clonotype is medium-sized. The chain combines TRBV20-1 with TRBJ2-4; there is no DNA to check the TCRdb D call of TRBD2. CDR3 length: 14 amino acids. Germline loops: CDR1 DFQATT, CDR2 SNEGSKA (reference sequence). The CDR3 sequence: CSAVPSGSKNIQYF.